This TCR beta chain was recorded in a study of cytomegalovirus exposure and HLA in healthy donors. The CDR3 is 15 amino acids. Trimming removed 7 bases from V and 0 bases from J, with 12 bases in between. Germline V lookup: CDR1 SNHLY, CDR2 FYNNEI. Use of 60 Vbeta and 13 Jbeta primers characterized the PCR. Libraries were prepared by immunoSEQ multiplex PCR; TCRdb keeps only in-frame clonotypes and omits some of them. The sample includes some 150,000 clones, about 59% of them seen just once. The chain has TRBV2 and TRBJ2-2; a possible D gene is TRBD2 (7 bases). Specimen: PBMCs. The sequence was collected from a man aged 35-49 years in good health and CMV-seronegative. The CDR3 nucleotides read TGTGCCAGCATTGAGGGGGGGTCGAACACCGGGGAGCTGTTTTTT. This codes for CASIEGGSNTGELFF.